This TCR beta chain was found in a study of T cell responses to AZD1222 COVID-19 vaccine (dated by TCRdb to 2020 to 2023). General notes on the study: AZD1222 recipients given second doses at about 4 weeks or at about 12 weeks were pooled, since spike-specific TCR depth and breadth were not found to differ between the two schedules. TCR sequencing was performed for over 230 trial participants, of whom 207 were given two doses of AZD1222 and around 25 were given two doses of MenACWY control vaccine. Trial participants were enrolled by age into subgroups of 18-55, 56-69 and 70-plus years, and about 150, 27 and 61 TCR-sequenced participants, respectively, were included in these subgroups. Results the study describes overall, beyond this receptor: In the small 56-69-year group, the increase in depth fell short of significance, most likely because of low power. Participants were mostly white British and included more females than males, and it was suggested by the authors that clonal diversity may have been underestimated. Because no day 14 peak-response samples were available, the repertoires could be characterized only after the peak T cell response. Spike-specific TCR breadth and depth rose significantly after two AZD1222 doses compared with day 0 and with MenACWY recipients. Nearly half of unique spike-specific TCRs reportedly recognized epitopes outside regions mutated in the B.1.351 and B.1.1.7 variants. Conclusions about previously exposed vaccinees were limited because only six AZD1222 recipients were SARS-CoV-2 seropositive at baseline. Vaccine-associated CD4 TCRs spanned the whole spike protein, with dominant responses in regions 160-218 and 743-854.

The time point label, read with the paper, signifies: baseline before first vaccination. Vaccinee samples came from UK trials COV001 and COV002, including a single-blind randomized controlled phase 2/3 trial of AZD1222 (ChAdOx1 nCoV-19) in healthy adults. Trial participant PBMC samples were collected at day 0 and day 28 after the second dose for TCRbeta chain sequencing. The CDR3 regions of human TCRbeta chains were subjected to immunosequencing. Per the authors' processing: Repertoire TCRs were checked for matches against a reference library of SARS-CoV-2-specific TCRs that had been generated using the MIRA antigen-specificity platform. Breadth was defined as the fraction of unique TCRs that were SARS-CoV-2-associated, and depth was defined as the fraction of total T cells that were SARS-CoV-2-associated. Using the MIRA data, each spike-specific TCR was mapped to the spike region that the TCR reacts to and placed in a CD4 or CD8 class. Log10-transformed breadth and depth values were compared by one-way ANOVA with Sidak's multiple comparisons tests. What TCRdb holds here is the immuneACCESS table cut down to in-frame rearrangements. Part of the clones is not present; checked against another copy, under half of the missing clones reflect an unresolved V gene, and the others are unexplained. Clone size and V and J calls were adopted from that table, with D and trimming inferred from the DNA. The sample contains around 120,000 clones, about 87% of them found a single time. In total, the top ten clones hold around 8% of the sample.

As regards this clone: Its recognized antigen is unknown. No much larger clone exists at a distance of one base, and base qualities are not known.

As encoded in the germline V gene (reference sequence), CDR1 is DFQATT while CDR2 is SNEGSKA. Its CDR3 holds 14 amino acids, cysteine through phenylalanine. Just the 42-base CDR3 DNA is kept, in frame starting at base 1. Germline trimming: 3 bases from V, 4 bases from J; junction bases outside gene matches: 6. The TCR comes from an adult in good health. Sequenced material: peripheral blood, taken on day 0 of AZD1222 vaccination. The chain was built from TRBV20-1 and TRBJ1-2, with TRBD1 identical over 9 junction bases. The DNA is TGCAGTGCTAGTTCAGGACAGGGGCCCTATGGCTACACCTTC. It is translated as CSASSGQGPYGYTF.